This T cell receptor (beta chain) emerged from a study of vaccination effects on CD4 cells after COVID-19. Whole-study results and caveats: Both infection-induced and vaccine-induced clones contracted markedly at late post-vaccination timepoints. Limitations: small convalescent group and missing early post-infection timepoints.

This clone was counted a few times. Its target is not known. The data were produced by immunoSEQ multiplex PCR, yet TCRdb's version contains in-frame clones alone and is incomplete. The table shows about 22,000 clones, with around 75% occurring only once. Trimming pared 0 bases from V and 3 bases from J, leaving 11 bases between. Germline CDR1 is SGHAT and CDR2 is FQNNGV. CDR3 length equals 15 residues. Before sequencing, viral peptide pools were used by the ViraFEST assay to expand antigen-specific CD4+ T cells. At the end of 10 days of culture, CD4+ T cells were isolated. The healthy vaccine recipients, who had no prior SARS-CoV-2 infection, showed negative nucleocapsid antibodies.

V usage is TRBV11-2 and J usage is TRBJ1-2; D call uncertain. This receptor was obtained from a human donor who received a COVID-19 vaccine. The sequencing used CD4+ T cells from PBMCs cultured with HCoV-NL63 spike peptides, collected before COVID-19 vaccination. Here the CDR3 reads CASSLESGSHYGYTF. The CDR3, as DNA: TGTGCCAGCAGCTTAGAGTCTGGCAGTCACTATGGCTACACCTTC.